This T cell receptor (beta chain) is drawn from a study of blood T cell repertoires in COVID-19. Trimming left V 2 bases short and J 4 bases short, with 13 bases between. CDR1 is PRHDT, CDR2 FYEKMQ, per germline (reference sequence). There are 15 residues in the CDR3. Here immunoSEQ multiplex PCR was the method, and the copy in TCRdb shows in-frame clones only, minus some. In the table there are under 200,000 clones, approximately 90% of which are singletons. The rearrangement links TRBV13 to TRBJ2-3, with D maybe TRBD2 (5 bases). Sequenced material: peripheral blood. This sequence originates from a man aged 50 to 60 who had recovered from COVID-19. In DNA form, the CDR3 reads TGTGCCAGCAGCTTAAGAGGGAACGGGCCAGATACGCAGTATTTT. Protein sequence: CASSLRGNGPDTQYF.